Listed here are 21 T cell receptor beta chains from one sample, sequenced in a study of blood T cell repertoires in COVID-19 (dated by TCRdb to the early 2020s). Libraries were constructed by the immunoSEQ multiplex PCR assay. TCRdb stores this immuneACCESS table with in-frame sequences only. Part of the clones is absent; in the studies checked, under half of the shortfall reflects unresolved V genes, and no reason is known for the rest. Across this sample there are roughly 160,000 clones, with around 80% seen only once. The ten most abundant clones make up roughly 20% of the sample. The sequencing input was peripheral blood. The receptors come from a woman in her sixties or seventies who had recovered from COVID-19.

The chain couples TRBV28 to TRBJ2-3; D is perhaps TRBD1 (6 bases). V was trimmed by 4 bases and J by 0 bases, leaving 14 bases between them. This CDR3 contains 16 residues. Germline V gene data show CDR1 as MDHEN and CDR2 as SYDVKM. The CDR3 reads CASSSPGHRSTDTQYF. The CDR3 coding sequence is TGTGCCAGCAGTTCTCCGGGACACCGAAGCACAGATACGCAGTATTTT.

This clone was seen only a few times. The chain joins TRBV6-5 to TRBJ1-4; no definite D call. CDR1 is MNHEY, CDR2 SVGAGI, per germline. V was clipped by 6 bases and J by 3 bases, with 11 bases between them. The CDR3 loop spans 14 amino acids. The CDR3 DNA reads TGTGCCAGCAGCCCCCAGGAGGCTAATGAAAAACTGTTTTTT. Protein: CASSPQEANEKLFF.

This chain connects TRBV7-9 to TRBJ1-4; 9 bases fit TRBD1. J was trimmed by 6 bases and V by 5 bases; bases with no gene match: 4. This CDR3 region has 14 residues. Germline values: CDR1 SEHNR, CDR2 FQNEAQ (reference sequence). CDR3 in DNA: TGTGCCAGCAGCATACGACAGGGGGATGAAAAACTGTTTTTT. Its protein is CASSIRQGDEKLFF.

The chain has TRBV11-3 and TRBJ2-5, with 11 bases aligning to TRBD2. Germline loops: CDR1 SGHNT, CDR2 YENEEA. Losses at the gene ends were 1 base for V and 1 base for J; bases not matched to a gene: 2. The CDR3 is 16 residues long. The CDR3 here is CASSLGLAGGQETQYF. DNA for the CDR3: TGTGCCAGCAGCTTAGGGCTAGCGGGGGGCCAAGAGACCCAGTACTTC.

The chain carries TRBV5-1 and TRBJ1-1; a weak D match, TRBD1 (5 bases). V lost 1 base and J lost 6, with 10 bases in between. Looked up from germline, CDR1 is SGHRS and CDR2 is YFSETQ. The CDR3 runs to 13 residues. The DNA for the CDR3 is TGCGCCAGCAGCTTGACCAGGGTCGCTGAAGCTTTCTTT. Translating it yields CASSLTRVAEAFF.

This chain joins TRBV3-1 (or the pseudogene TRBV3-2) and TRBJ2-7; 14 bases map to TRBD2. This CDR3 is 18 amino acids long. The junction had 9 bases not matched to a gene; V was cut back by 3 bases and J by 2 bases. Germline V CDR1 and CDR2: LGHDT, YNNKEL (reference sequence). This CDR3 is CASSHPGLAGATPYEQYF. DNA of the CDR3: TGTGCCAGCAGCCACCCGGGACTAGCGGGAGCGACCCCCTACGAGCAGTACTTC.

The V call is TRBV5-1, the J call TRBJ1-6; D call uncertain. Germline values: CDR1 SGHRS, CDR2 YFSETQ. V was clipped by 0 bases and J by 7 bases, with 14 bases between them. The CDR3 is made up of 16 amino acids. CDR3 bases: TGCGCCAGCAGCTTGGGATGGGCAGAGCTAAATTCACCCCTCCACTTT. Protein sequence: CASSLGWAELNSPLHF.

The chain combines TRBV7-2 with TRBJ2-3, with 11 bases aligning to TRBD2. V was pared by 3 bases and J by 6 bases, with 5 bases of the junction left unmatched. Germline CDR1 reads SGHTA; CDR2 reads FQGNSA. The CDR3 is 15 amino acids. In DNA, the CDR3 is TGTGCCAGCAGCTTTACTCCTAGCGGGGGGGATACGCAGTATTTT. Translation gives CASSFTPSGGDTQYF.

This clone showed up just once. The chain joins TRBV28 to TRBJ1-2, with a weak D call TRBD1 (6 bases). Per the germline V gene, CDR1 is MDHEN and CDR2 is SYDVKM. V lost 6 bases and J 7 bases, leaving 21 bases between the germline ends. The CDR3 length is 15 residues. DNA for the CDR3: TGTGCCAGCAGCCTAACTGGGGGGGCTTGGGGTGGCTACACCTTC. It specifies CASSLTGGAWGGYTF.

The rearrangement uses TRBV7-9 and TRBJ2-7, with TRBD1 matching 8 bases. This CDR3 contains 15 residues. With V trimmed by 5 bases and J by 6 bases, 12 bases remained unmatched. Germline CDR1 and CDR2: SEHNR and FQNEAQ (reference sequence). The CDR3 DNA sequence: TGTGCCAGCAGCCCATTAGGAGGGACAGGTTCCGAGCAGTACTTC. Protein product: CASSPLGGTGSEQYF.

This rearrangement joins TRBV5-6 to TRBJ2-7; possible D gene TRBD2, 5 bases. V dropped 4 bases and J dropped 2 bases, with 16 bases sitting between them. This CDR3 contains 15 residues. Germline CDR1 SGHDT, CDR2 YYEEEE. The CDR3 DNA follows: TGTGCCAGCAGCGGGCCCCTGAGCGGCCCCTACGAGCAGTACTTC. Translation gives CASSGPLSGPYEQYF.

DNA of the CDR3: TGTGCCACCGGGACAGCCCACATATCCACGGGTGAAAAACTGTTTTTT. Translating gives CATGTAHISTGEKLFF. This chain links TRBV19 with TRBJ1-4; 7 nucleotides agree with TRBD1. Germline assignment: CDR1 LNHDA and CDR2 SQIVND (reference sequence). J gave up 7 bases and V 10 bases, and 18 bases lay outside the gene matches. This CDR3 is 16 amino acids long.

The table lists this clone with a count of one. The V and J genes are TRBV5-1 and TRBJ1-3; D is perhaps TRBD1 (5 bases). The CDR3 loop spans 15 amino acids. Germline V gene data show CDR1 as SGHRS and CDR2 as YFSETQ. V was pared by 4 bases and J by 1 base, with 12 bases between. Here the CDR3 DNA reads TGCGCCAGCAGCCCTCAGGGAGGATCTGGAAACACCATATATTTT. Translation: CASSPQGGSGNTIYF.

This clone has a single count. The CDR3 loop is CASGGGRLNTEAFF. The DNA of the CDR3 is TGTGCCAGCGGAGGTGGCCGCCTGAACACTGAAGCTTTCTTT. This rearrangement joins TRBV2 to TRBJ1-1; D gene ambiguous. The CDR3 extends over 14 amino acids. CDR1 and CDR2 (germline): SNHLY, FYNNEI. V shed 8 bases and J shed 0 bases, with 13 bases lying between them.

The CDR3 spells CASSSMSGVNSPLHF. For the CDR3, the DNA is TGCGCCAGCAGCTCCATGTCAGGGGTCAATTCACCCCTCCACTTT. This chain joins TRBV5-1 and TRBJ1-6, with D possibly being TRBD1 (6 bases). The V end was cut by 3 bases, the J end by 7 bases, with 14 bases between. This CDR3 is built from 15 residues. Germline assignment: CDR1 SGHRS and CDR2 YFSETQ.

This clone was recorded only once. This chain connects TRBV7-8 to TRBJ2-2, with TRBD2 as a possible D gene (6 bases). Germline-derived CDR1 and CDR2 are SGHVS and FQNEAQ. Between the trimmed V and J ends, which lost 5 bases and 5 bases, there was a span of 9 bases. This CDR3 comprises 13 residues. DNA for the CDR3: TGTGCCAGCAGCCGAGGGACTACCGGGGAGCTGTTTTTT. Protein: CASSRGTTGELFF.

J is TRBJ2-5 and V is TRBV6-6, with TRBD1 matching over 8 bases. Germline CDR1 is MNHNY and CDR2 is SVGAGI (reference sequence). Trimming removed 6 bases from V and 5 bases from J; junction bases left unmatched: 5. The length of the CDR3 is 13 residues. The CDR3 loop reads CASRDRGRETQYF. CDR3 sequence (DNA): TGTGCCAGCAGAGACAGGGGCCGTGAGACCCAGTACTTC.

This chain joins TRBV27 and TRBJ1-1, with D unresolved. Germline V gene lookup returns CDR1 MNHEY and CDR2 SMNVEV (reference sequence). Trimming cost V 2 bases and J 4 bases, with 11 bases left between them. CDR3 size: 14 residues. Here the CDR3 reads CASSLANLATEAFF. The CDR3 DNA follows: TGTGCCAGCAGTTTAGCCAATCTGGCCACTGAAGCTTTCTTT.

Only a few counts were recorded for this clone. This chain joins TRBV29-1 and TRBJ1-1, with D perhaps matching TRBD1 (6 bases). CDR3 length equals 14 residues. In germline, CDR1 is SQVTM, CDR2 ANQGSEA. V lost 4 bases and J 1 base, leaving 13 bases between the germline ends. CDR3 nucleotide sequence: TGCAGCGTTGGCGAAACAGGGCCGAACACTGAAGCTTTCTTT. This translates into CSVGETGPNTEAFF.

The chain joins TRBV19 to TRBJ1-4; TRBD1 matches 9 bases. The CDR3 is made up of 14 amino acids. Germline V gene lookup returns CDR1 LNHDA and CDR2 SQIVND (reference sequence). V was pared by 4 bases and J by 8 bases, with 5 bases of the junction left unmatched. The CDR3 nucleotides are TGTGCCAGTAGTAGGGGACAGGGTGGCGAAAAACTGTTTTTT. Residues: CASSRGQGGEKLFF.

The chain has TRBV30 and TRBJ1-5, with 7 bases fitting TRBD1. The CDR3 totals 15 residues. With 3 bases clipped from V and 2 bases from J, the junction kept 7 bases outside the gene matches. Per the germline V gene, CDR1 is GTSNPN and CDR2 is SVGIG (reference sequence). The chain's CDR3 is CAWSGDRARNQPQHF. The CDR3 DNA follows: TGTGCCTGGAGCGGTGACAGGGCTCGCAATCAGCCCCAGCATTTT.